These 24 T cell receptor beta chains were sequenced from one sample in a study of OX40 agonist ivuxolimab in advanced cancers. The protocol was immunoSEQ multiplex PCR, while the TCRdb copy is restricted to in-frame clones and leaves out a portion. The sample consists of about 58,000 clones, 70% to 90% of them appearing once. Sequencing used CD4+ or CD8+ T cells sorted from blood, obtained in a trial of the OX40 agonist ivuxolimab. Receptor source: an adult with an advanced solid tumor such as melanoma, head and neck, liver or kidney cancer.

This chain connects TRBV18 to TRBJ2-6; 10 bases are shared with TRBD1. CDR3 size: 16 residues. Germline CDR1 is KGHSH and CDR2 is LQKENI. Losses at the gene ends were 8 bases for V and 0 bases for J; bases not matched to a gene: 4. The CDR3 DNA follows: TGTGCCAGCACCGGGACAGGGGTCTCTGGGGCCAACGTCCTGACTTTC. This codes for CASTGTGVSGANVLTF. The entire variable domain, with the rest obtained from reference TRBV18 and TRBJ2-6, is as follows: NAGVMQNPRHLVRRRGQEARLRCSPMKGHSHVYWYRQLPEEGLKFMVYLQKENIIDESGMPKERFSAEFPKEGPSILRIQQVVRGDSAAYFCASTGTGVSGANVLTFGAGSRLTVL.

The V and J genes are TRBV19 and TRBJ2-1; maybe TRBD2 (5 bases). Germline V gene lookup returns CDR1 LNHDA and CDR2 SQIVND (reference sequence). The V and J ends lost 1 base and 1 base respectively, with 20 bases between them. This CDR3 region has 19 residues. In nucleotides, the CDR3 is TGTGCCAGTAGTATAGGGGCCTCAACTAGTGTTGGGTCCTACAATGAGCAGTTCTTC. Its protein is CASSIGASTSVGSYNEQFF.

This clone is a singleton in its sample. This chain joins TRBV2 and TRBJ1-4, with TRBD1 as a possible D gene (5 bases). This CDR3 is built from 16 residues. V was clipped by 7 bases and J by 1 base, with 16 bases between them. Germline V gene data show CDR1 as SNHLY and CDR2 as FYNNEI. The CDR3 coding sequence is TGTGCCAGCACCCCCCGGTGGGGGGGAACTAATGAAAAACTGTTTTTT. Amino acid sequence: CASTPRWGGTNEKLFF.

The chain recombines TRBV10-3 with TRBJ2-3; 8 bases map to TRBD2. CDR3 length: 15 amino acids. With V trimmed by 2 bases and J by 2 bases, 3 bases remained unmatched. Germline V CDR1 and CDR2: ENHRY, SYGVKD. The CDR3 reads CAISEPRGATDTQYF. DNA for the CDR3: TGTGCCATCAGTGAGCCGCGGGGGGCCACAGATACGCAGTATTTT.

The DNA of the CDR3 is TGTGCCAGCAGGATGACAGGGAAGGAGGGCTACACCTTC. It yields the protein CASRMTGKEGYTF. This chain connects TRBV6-1 to TRBJ1-2, with 7 bases lining up with TRBD1. The J segment lost 8 bases and the V segment lost 6 bases, leaving 9 bases of the junction unmatched. CDR1 and CDR2 from the germline V gene are MNHNS and SASEGT. This CDR3 comprises 13 residues.

This clone was seen only a few times. The chain employs TRBV14 and TRBJ1-1, with D unclear. V lost 4 bases and J lost 0, with 6 bases in between. The CDR3 sequence is 13 residues long. Germline assignment: CDR1 SGHDN and CDR2 FVKESK. The CDR3 bases are TGTGCCAGCAGCCTCTCAATGAACACTGAAGCTTTCTTT. Encoded protein: CASSLSMNTEAFF.

CDR3 DNA sequence: TGTGCCATTCTCGACAGGGGGCATGGAGATACGCAGTATTTT. This translates into CAILDRGHGDTQYF. J is TRBJ2-3 and V is TRBV6-1; 10 bases align to TRBD1. CDR3 length: 14 residues. Unmatched junction bases numbered 9, after V lost 10 bases and J lost 5 bases. Germline CDR1 and CDR2: MNHNS and SASEGT.

The rearrangement links TRBV11-2 to TRBJ1-1; D is uncertain. The ends were cut back, 1 base at V and 1 base at J, with 16 bases in the middle. CDR3 length equals 17 residues. Germline values: CDR1 SGHAT, CDR2 FQNNGV. CDR3 in amino acids: CASSLGALGRENTEAFF. The CDR3 coding sequence is TGTGCCAGCAGCTTAGGAGCCCTGGGAAGGGAGAACACTGAAGCTTTCTTT.

This chain links TRBV5-4 with TRBJ1-3; tentative D call: TRBD1 (5 bases). Trimming shortened V by 0 bases and J by 0 bases, and 10 bases separated the two germline ends. CDR3 length: 16 residues. From germline, CDR1 is SGHNT and CDR2 YYREEE (reference sequence). CDR3 DNA sequence: TGTGCCAGCAGCTTGGGGGGGTATGCCTCTGGAAACACCATATATTTT. Its translation is CASSLGGYASGNTIYF.

The chain has TRBV5-1 and TRBJ1-1; the D gene is possibly TRBD1 (5 bases). Per the germline V gene, CDR1 is SGHRS and CDR2 is YFSETQ. The CDR3 totals 17 residues. V lost 1 base to trimming and J lost 2 bases, with 18 bases between them. CDR3: CASSLSQGPRANTEAFF. The CDR3 DNA is TGCGCCAGCAGCTTGTCCCAGGGCCCTCGGGCAAACACTGAAGCTTTCTTT.

The chain is built from TRBV4-1 and TRBJ2-1, with 7 bases lining up with TRBD1. Germline V CDR1 and CDR2: MGHRA, YSYEKL. V dropped 3 bases and J dropped 3; count of bases not matched to a gene: 14. The CDR3 contains 18 residues. This CDR3 is CASSQGPHRGSNYNEQFF. The CDR3 DNA is TGCGCCAGCAGCCAGGGGCCCCACAGGGGATCTAACTACAATGAGCAGTTCTTC.

The chain combines TRBV29-1 with TRBJ2-7, with TRBD1 matching over 10 bases. The CDR3 consists of 14 residues. From germline, CDR1 is SQVTM and CDR2 ANQGSEA. V lost 6 bases and J lost 2; bases outside the gene matches: 7. The CDR3 region has the DNA TGCAGCGTGGCCGGGACAGGGGACCCCTACGAGCAGTACTTC. This gives the protein CSVAGTGDPYEQYF.

This clone has just a few counts. The chain carries TRBV5-5 and TRBJ2-5; no clear D. CDR3 length: 13 residues. The germline V and J ends were trimmed by 6 bases and 5 bases, with 14 bases remaining between them. CDR1 SGHKS and CDR2 YYEKEE come from the germline V gene (reference sequence). CDR3 bases: TGTGCCAGCAACTACGGAGCTATGGAGACCCAGTACTTC. Protein product: CASNYGAMETQYF.

This clone was counted a single time. The chain couples TRBV19 to TRBJ1-5; weak D call: TRBD1 (5 bases). The CDR3 sequence is 13 residues long. The V end lost 9 bases, the J end lost 4 bases, and 13 bases lay between the germline ends. CDR1 LNHDA and CDR2 SQIVND come from the germline V gene (reference sequence). CDR3 DNA sequence: TGTGCCAGCAAGGAGGGACTGAATCAGCCCCAGCATTTT. Translation gives CASKEGLNQPQHF.

This rearrangement joins TRBV18 to TRBJ1-2; the match to TRBD1 covers 11 bases. The CDR3 contains 15 residues. The V gene end was trimmed by 5 bases and the J gene end by 5 bases; junction bases not matched to a gene: 7. Germline values: CDR1 KGHSH, CDR2 LQKENI. The CDR3 coding sequence is TGTGCCAGCTCATCAGCCGGACAGGGGGCATATGGCTACACCTTC. Translating it yields CASSSAGQGAYGYTF.

The chain recombines TRBV6-5 with TRBJ1-1; D gene unclear. Deletions cut 2 bases from V and 0 bases from J, with 13 bases between. Germline V gene lookup returns CDR1 MNHEY and CDR2 SVGAGI. The length of the CDR3 is 16 residues. The CDR3 sequence is CASSYGPQFMNTEAFF. The CDR3 bases are TGTGCCAGCAGTTACGGACCGCAGTTCATGAACACTGAAGCTTTCTTT.

The V gene is TRBV2, the J gene TRBJ2-5; D remains ambiguous. V dropped 6 bases and J dropped 1 base, with 12 bases sitting between them. Looked up from germline, CDR1 is SNHLY and CDR2 is FYNNEI. This CDR3 has 14 amino acids. The CDR3 DNA sequence: TGTGCCAGCAGCCACCGGACGGTCCAAGAGACCCAGTACTTC. Translating it yields CASSHRTVQETQYF.

V is TRBV10-1 and J is TRBJ2-2; 7 bases line up with TRBD2. Germline lookup yields CDR1 WNHNN and CDR2 SYGVQD (reference sequence). V dropped 0 bases and J dropped 4; count of bases not matched to a gene: 2. The CDR3 spans 15 residues. The CDR3 is CASSESGGSTGELFF. In DNA, the CDR3 is TGCGCCAGCAGTGAGTCGGGGGGGAGCACCGGGGAGCTGTTTTTT.

The chain combines TRBV19 with TRBJ2-5; a possible D gene is TRBD1 (5 bases). Germline-derived CDR1 and CDR2 are LNHDA and SQIVND (reference sequence). The germline V and J ends were trimmed by 4 bases and 5 bases, with 14 bases remaining between them. The CDR3 runs 14 residues. The CDR3 reads CASSTGIARETQYF. CDR3 in DNA: TGTGCCAGTAGTACAGGGATAGCCCGCGAGACCCAGTACTTC.

The chain recombines TRBV7-6 with TRBJ1-1, with D possibly matching TRBD1 (6 bases). The CDR3 is 16 amino acids. CDR1 and CDR2 from the germline V gene are SGHVS and FNYEAQ. V dropped 1 base and J dropped 1 base, with 13 bases sitting between them. The CDR3 nucleotides read TGTGCCAGCAGCTTAGTCAGCGGGGGCGCGAACACTGAAGCTTTCTTT. Its translation: CASSLVSGGANTEAFF.

The chain recombines TRBV19 with TRBJ1-2, with D perhaps matching TRBD1 (5 bases). CDR1 is LNHDA and CDR2 is SQIVND in the germline V gene (reference sequence). This CDR3 is 14 amino acids long. Deletions cut 1 base from V and 8 bases from J, with 14 bases between. CDR3 DNA sequence: TGTGCCAGTAGTATAGGTGAAGGGGCTAGCGGCTACACCTTC. Translation: CASSIGEGASGYTF.

The V and J genes are TRBV30 and TRBJ1-2; D remains ambiguous. This CDR3 spans 13 amino acids. V was pared by 2 bases and J by 7 bases, with 14 bases between. Looked up from germline, CDR1 is GTSNPN and CDR2 is SVGIG (reference sequence). This CDR3 is CAWSSNLDLGYTF. In DNA form, the CDR3 reads TGTGCCTGGAGTTCCAATTTGGATCTTGGCTACACCTTC.

The chain uses TRBV28 and TRBJ1-2, with 8 bases matching TRBD1. The CDR3 extends over 15 amino acids. From germline, CDR1 is MDHEN and CDR2 SYDVKM. The junction had 7 bases not matched to a gene; V was cut back by 3 bases and J by 4 bases. The DNA of the CDR3 is TGTGCCAGCAGTTTCGAGGACAGGGACATCTATGGCTACACCTTC. Amino acid sequence: CASSFEDRDIYGYTF.

This clone appeared a single time. The V call is TRBV5-1, the J call TRBJ1-6; D might be TRBD1 (6 bases). The ends were cut back, 0 bases at V and 1 base at J, with 14 bases in the middle. Per germline, CDR1 SGHRS and CDR2 YFSETQ. The CDR3 runs 18 residues. Here the CDR3 reads CASSLVGGQGSYNSPLHF. CDR3 in DNA: TGCGCCAGCAGCTTGGTGGGGGGCCAGGGGTCCTATAATTCACCCCTCCACTTT.